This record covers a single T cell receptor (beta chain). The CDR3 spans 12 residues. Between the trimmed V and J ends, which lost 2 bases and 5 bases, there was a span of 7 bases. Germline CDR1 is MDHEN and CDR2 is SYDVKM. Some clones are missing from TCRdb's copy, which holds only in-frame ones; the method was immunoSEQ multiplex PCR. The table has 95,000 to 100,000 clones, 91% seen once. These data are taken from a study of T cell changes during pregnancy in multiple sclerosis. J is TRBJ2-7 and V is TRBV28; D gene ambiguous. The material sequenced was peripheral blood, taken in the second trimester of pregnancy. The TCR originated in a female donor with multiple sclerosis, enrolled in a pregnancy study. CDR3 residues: CASSLALHEQYF. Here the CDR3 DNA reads TGTGCCAGCAGTTTAGCGTTGCACGAGCAGTACTTC.